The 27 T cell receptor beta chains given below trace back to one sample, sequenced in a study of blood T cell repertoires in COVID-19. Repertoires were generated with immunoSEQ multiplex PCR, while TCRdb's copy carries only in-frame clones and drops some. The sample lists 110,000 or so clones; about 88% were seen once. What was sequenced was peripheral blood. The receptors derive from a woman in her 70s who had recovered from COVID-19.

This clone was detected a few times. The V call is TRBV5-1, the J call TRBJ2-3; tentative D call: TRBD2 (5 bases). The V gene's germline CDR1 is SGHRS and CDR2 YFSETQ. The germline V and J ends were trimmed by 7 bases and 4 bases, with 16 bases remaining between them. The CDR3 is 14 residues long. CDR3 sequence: CASSLSPEADTQYF. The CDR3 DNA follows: TGCGCCAGCTCCCTCTCGCCGGAGGCAGATACGCAGTATTTT.

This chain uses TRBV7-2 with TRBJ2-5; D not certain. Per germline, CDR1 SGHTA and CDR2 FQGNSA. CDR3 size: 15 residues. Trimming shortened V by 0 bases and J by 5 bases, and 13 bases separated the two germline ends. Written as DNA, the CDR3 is TGTGCCAGCAGCTTAGCGTTGGCTAGTCGGGAGACCCAGTACTTC. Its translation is CASSLALASRETQYF. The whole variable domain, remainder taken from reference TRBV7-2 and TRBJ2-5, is GAGVSQSPSNKVTEKGKDVELRCDPISGHTALYWYRQSLGQGLEFLIYFQGNSAPDKSGLPSDRFSAERTGGSVSTLTIQRTQQEDSAVYLCASSLALASRETQYFGPGTRLLVL.

Written as DNA, the CDR3 is TGTGCCAGCAGTTTTAGTGGCACTGAAGCTTTCTTT. This encodes CASSFSGTEAFF. The chain combines TRBV12-3 or TRBV12-4 with TRBJ1-1; no clear D gene. The CDR3 sequence is 12 residues long. The ends were cut back, 3 bases at V and 4 bases at J, with 6 bases in the middle.

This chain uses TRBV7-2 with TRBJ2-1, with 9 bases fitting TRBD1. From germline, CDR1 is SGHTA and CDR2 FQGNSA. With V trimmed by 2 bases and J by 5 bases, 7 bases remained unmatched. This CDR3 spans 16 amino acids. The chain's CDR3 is CASSLQTGGINNEQFF. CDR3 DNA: TGTGCCAGCAGCTTACAGACAGGGGGGATTAACAATGAGCAGTTCTTC.

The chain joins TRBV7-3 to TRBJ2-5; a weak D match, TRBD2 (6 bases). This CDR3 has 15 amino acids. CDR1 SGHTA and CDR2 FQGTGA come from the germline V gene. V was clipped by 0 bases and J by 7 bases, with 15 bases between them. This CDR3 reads CASSLTPSEGGTQYF. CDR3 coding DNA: TGTGCCAGCAGCTTAACTCCTAGCGAGGGAGGGACCCAGTACTTC.

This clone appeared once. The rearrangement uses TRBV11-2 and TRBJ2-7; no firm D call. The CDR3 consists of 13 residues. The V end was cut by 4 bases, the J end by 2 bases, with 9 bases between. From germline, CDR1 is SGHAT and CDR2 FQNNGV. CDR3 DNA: TGTGCCAGCAGCTATCAGCAGGCCTACGAGCAGTACTTC. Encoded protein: CASSYQQAYEQYF.

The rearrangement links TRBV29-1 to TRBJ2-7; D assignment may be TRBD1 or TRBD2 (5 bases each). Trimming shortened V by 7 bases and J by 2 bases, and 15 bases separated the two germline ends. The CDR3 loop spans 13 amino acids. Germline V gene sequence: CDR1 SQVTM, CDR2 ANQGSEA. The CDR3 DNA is TGCAGCGCGGGGACGGGGAAGGCCTACGAGCAGTACTTC. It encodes CSAGTGKAYEQYF.

The CDR3 loop is CSVVRRTNTEAFF. The DNA of the CDR3 is TGCAGCGTTGTGCGGCGAACGAACACTGAAGCTTTCTTT. This chain links TRBV29-1 with TRBJ1-1; D call uncertain. Germline CDR1 reads SQVTM; CDR2 reads ANQGSEA. This CDR3 region has 13 residues. V was shortened by 4 bases and J by 1 base, with 10 bases between the two germline ends.

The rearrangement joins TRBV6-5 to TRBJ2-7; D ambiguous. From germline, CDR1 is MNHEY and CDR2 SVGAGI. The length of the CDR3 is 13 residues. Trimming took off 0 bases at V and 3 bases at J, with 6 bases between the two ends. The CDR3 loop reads CASSYSLNYEQYF. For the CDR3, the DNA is TGTGCCAGCAGTTACTCCCTAAACTACGAGCAGTACTTC.

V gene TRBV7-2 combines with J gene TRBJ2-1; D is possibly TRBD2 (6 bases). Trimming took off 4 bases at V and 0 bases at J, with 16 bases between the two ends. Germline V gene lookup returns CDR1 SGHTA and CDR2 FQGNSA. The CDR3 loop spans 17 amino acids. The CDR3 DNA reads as TGTGCCAGCAGCTCGCAGCATGGGGGGAGCTCCTACAATGAGCAGTTCTTC. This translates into CASSSQHGGSSYNEQFF.

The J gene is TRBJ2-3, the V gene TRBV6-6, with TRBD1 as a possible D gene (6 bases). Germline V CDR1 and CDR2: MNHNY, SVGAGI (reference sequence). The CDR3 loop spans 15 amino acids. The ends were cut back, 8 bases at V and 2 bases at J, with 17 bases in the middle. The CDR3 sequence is CASGPTGGSTDTQYF. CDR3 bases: TGTGCCAGCGGACCGACAGGTGGGTCCACAGATACGCAGTATTTT.

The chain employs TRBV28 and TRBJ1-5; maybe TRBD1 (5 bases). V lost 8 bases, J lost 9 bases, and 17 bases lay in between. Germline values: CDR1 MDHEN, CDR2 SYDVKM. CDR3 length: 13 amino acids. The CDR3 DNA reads TGTGCCAGCGGCGGGGGGTTCCAGGGGCCCCAGCATTTT. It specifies CASGGGFQGPQHF.

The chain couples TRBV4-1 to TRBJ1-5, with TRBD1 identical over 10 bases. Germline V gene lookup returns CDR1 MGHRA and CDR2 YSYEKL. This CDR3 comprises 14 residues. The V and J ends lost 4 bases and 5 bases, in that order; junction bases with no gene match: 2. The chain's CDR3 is CASSLGQGDQPQHF. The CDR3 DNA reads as TGCGCCAGCAGCCTAGGACAGGGGGATCAGCCCCAGCATTTT.

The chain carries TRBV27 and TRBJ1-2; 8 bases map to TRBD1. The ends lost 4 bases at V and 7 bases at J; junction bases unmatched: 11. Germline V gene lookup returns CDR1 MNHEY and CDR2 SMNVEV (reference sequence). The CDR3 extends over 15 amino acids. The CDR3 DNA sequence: TGTGCCAGCAGTTCTATACCTAGGACAGGGCTTGGCTACACCTTC. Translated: CASSSIPRTGLGYTF.

The CDR3 DNA reads TGTGCCAGCAGTTTAGTAATGGGGCGGCCGCAAGGCTACACCTTC. Its translation is CASSLVMGRPQGYTF. V is TRBV28 and J is TRBJ1-2; maybe TRBD1 (5 bases). This CDR3 is built from 15 residues. The V and J ends lost 2 bases and 8 bases respectively, with 18 bases between them. CDR1 and CDR2 from the germline V gene are MDHEN and SYDVKM.

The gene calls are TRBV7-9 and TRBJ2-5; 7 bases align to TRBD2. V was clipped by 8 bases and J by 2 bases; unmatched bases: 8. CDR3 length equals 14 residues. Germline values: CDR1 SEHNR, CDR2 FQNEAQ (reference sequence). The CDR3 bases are TGTGCCAGCGGGAGCGAGCGGGAACAAGAGACCCAGTACTTC. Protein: CASGSEREQETQYF.

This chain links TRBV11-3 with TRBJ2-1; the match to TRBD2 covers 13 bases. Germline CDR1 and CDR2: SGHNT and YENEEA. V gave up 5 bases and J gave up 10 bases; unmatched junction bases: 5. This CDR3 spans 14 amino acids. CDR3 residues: CASSLSGLAGEQFF. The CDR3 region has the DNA TGTGCCAGCAGCCTCTCGGGACTAGCGGGAGAGCAGTTCTTC.

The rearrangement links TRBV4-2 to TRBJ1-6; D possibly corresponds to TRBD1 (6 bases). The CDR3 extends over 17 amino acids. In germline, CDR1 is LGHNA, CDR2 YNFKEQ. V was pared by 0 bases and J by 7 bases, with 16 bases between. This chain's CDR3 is CASSQEGGRGGNSPLHF. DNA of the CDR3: TGTGCCAGCAGCCAAGAAGGTGGGAGGGGGGGGAATTCACCCCTCCACTTT.

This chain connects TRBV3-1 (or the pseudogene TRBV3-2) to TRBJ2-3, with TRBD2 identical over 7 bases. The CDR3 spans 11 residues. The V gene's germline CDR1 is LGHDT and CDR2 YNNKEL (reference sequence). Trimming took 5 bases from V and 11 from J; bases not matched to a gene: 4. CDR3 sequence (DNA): TGTGCCAGCAGCGCCCCGGGGGGGCAGTATTTT. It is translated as CASSAPGGQYF.

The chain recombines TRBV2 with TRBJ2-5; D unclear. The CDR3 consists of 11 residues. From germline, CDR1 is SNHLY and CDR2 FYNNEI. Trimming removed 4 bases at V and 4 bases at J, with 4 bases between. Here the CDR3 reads CASSVRETQYF. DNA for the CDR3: TGTGCCAGCAGTGTCAGAGAGACCCAGTACTTC.

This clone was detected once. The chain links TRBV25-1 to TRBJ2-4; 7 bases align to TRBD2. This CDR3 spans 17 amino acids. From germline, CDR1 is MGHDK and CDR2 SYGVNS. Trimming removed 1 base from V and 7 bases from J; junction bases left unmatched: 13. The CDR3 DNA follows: TGTGCCAGCAGTGAATCGGTTGGAGGGAGGGCGGGGAACATTCAGTACTTC. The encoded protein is CASSESVGGRAGNIQYF.

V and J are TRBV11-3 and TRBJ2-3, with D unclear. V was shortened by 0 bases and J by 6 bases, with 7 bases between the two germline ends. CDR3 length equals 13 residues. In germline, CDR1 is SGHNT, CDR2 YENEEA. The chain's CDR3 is CASSLDPSDTQYF. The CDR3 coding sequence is TGTGCCAGCAGCTTAGATCCCTCGGATACGCAGTATTTT.

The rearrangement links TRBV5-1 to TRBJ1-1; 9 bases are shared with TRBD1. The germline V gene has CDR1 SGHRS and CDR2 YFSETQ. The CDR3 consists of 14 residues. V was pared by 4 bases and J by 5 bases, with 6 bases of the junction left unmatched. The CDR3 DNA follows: TGCGCCAGCAGCGCAGACAGGGGGGATACTGAAGCTTTCTTT. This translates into CASSADRGDTEAFF.

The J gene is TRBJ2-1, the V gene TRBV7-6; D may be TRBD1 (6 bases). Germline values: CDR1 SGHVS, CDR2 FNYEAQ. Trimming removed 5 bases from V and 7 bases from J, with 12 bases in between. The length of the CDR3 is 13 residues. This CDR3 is CASSPRGSNEQFF. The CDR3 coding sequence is TGTGCCAGCAGCCCGAGGGGGTCGAATGAGCAGTTCTTC.

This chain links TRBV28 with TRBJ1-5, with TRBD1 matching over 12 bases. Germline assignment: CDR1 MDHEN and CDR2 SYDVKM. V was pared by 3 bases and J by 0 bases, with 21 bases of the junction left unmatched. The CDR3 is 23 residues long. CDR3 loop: CASSFDRDRGLRDIWDSNQPQHF. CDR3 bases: TGTGCCAGCAGTTTCGACCGGGACAGGGGGCTTAGAGACATTTGGGATAGCAATCAGCCCCAGCATTTT.

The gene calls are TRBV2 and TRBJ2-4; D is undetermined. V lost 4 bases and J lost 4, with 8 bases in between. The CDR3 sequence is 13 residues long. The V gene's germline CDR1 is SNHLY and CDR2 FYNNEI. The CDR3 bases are TGTGCCAGCAGTGTCCCAGGAAAAAACATTCAGTACTTC. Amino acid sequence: CASSVPGKNIQYF.

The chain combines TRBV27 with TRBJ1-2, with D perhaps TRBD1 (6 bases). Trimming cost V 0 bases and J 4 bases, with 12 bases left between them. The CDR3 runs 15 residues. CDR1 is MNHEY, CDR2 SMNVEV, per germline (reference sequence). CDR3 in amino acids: CASSLSDRWSYGYTF. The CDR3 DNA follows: TGTGCCAGCAGTTTATCAGACAGGTGGAGCTATGGCTACACCTTC.